This T cell receptor beta chain is drawn from a study of OX40 agonist ivuxolimab in advanced cancers. Study as a whole: Enrollees could have had prior anti-PD-1, anti-PD-L1 or anti-CTLA-4 therapy, which approximately 38% had received.

Libraries were prepared by immunoSEQ multiplex PCR; TCRdb keeps only in-frame clonotypes and omits some of them. The sample gives tens of thousands of clones, around 89% of which show up once; about a tenth is in the top ten. Germline CDR1 MGHRA, CDR2 YSYEKL. CDR3 length: 15 residues. The ends were cut back, 4 bases at V and 3 bases at J, with 13 bases in the middle. The clonotype was recovered from an adult with an advanced solid tumor such as melanoma, head and neck, liver or kidney cancer. The rearrangement joins TRBV4-1 to TRBJ2-1; D remains unclear. Source: CD4+ or CD8+ T cells sorted from blood, taken in a trial of the OX40 agonist ivuxolimab. This chain's CDR3 is CASSPYGDNYNEQFF. In nucleotides, the CDR3 is TGCGCCAGCAGCCCCTACGGAGACAACTACAATGAGCAGTTCTTC.